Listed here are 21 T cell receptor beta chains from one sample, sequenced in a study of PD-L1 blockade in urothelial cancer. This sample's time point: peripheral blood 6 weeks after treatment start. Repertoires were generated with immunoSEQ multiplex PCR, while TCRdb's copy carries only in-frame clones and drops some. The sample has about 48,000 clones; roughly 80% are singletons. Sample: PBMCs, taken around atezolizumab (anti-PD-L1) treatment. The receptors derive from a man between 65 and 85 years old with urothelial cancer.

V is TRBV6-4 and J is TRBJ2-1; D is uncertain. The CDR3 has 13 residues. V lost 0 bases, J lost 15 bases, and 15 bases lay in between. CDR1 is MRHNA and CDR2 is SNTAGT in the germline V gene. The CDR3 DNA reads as TGTGCCAGCAGTGACTCGAGTTCTACCAGGCGGTTCTTC. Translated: CASSDSSSTRRFF.

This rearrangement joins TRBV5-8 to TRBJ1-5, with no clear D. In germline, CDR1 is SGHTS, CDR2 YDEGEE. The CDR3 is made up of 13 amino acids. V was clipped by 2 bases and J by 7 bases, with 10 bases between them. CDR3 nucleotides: TGTGCCAGCAGCTTACGGGATTTGCAGCCCCAGCATTTT. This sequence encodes CASSLRDLQPQHF.

The CDR3 protein is CASSPGPQGFYEQYF. Written as DNA, the CDR3 is TGTGCCAGCAGCCCTGGACCTCAGGGGTTCTACGAGCAGTACTTC. V and J are TRBV5-4 and TRBJ2-7; D may be TRBD1 (6 bases). Trimming left V 4 bases short and J 3 bases short, with 17 bases between. The CDR3 has 15 amino acids. Germline values: CDR1 SGHNT, CDR2 YYREEE (reference sequence).

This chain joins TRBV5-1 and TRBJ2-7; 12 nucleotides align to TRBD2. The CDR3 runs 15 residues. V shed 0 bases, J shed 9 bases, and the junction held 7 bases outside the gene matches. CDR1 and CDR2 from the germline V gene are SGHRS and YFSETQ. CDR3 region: CASSLGLAGVSRQYF. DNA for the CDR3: TGCGCCAGCAGCTTGGGACTAGCGGGGGTATCACGGCAGTACTTC.

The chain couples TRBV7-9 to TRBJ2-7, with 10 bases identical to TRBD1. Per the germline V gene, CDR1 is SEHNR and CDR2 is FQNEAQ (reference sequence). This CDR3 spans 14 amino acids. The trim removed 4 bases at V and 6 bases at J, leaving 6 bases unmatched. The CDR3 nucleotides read TGTGCCAGCAGCTCCGGGACAGGGGAGCCCGAGCAGTACTTC. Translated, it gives CASSSGTGEPEQYF. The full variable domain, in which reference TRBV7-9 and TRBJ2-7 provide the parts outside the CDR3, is DTGVSQNPRHKITKRGQNVTFRCDPISEHNRLYWYRQTLGQGPEFLTYFQNEAQLEKSRLLSDRFSAERPKGSFSTLEIQRTEQGDSAMYLCASSSGTGEPEQYFGPGTRLTVT.

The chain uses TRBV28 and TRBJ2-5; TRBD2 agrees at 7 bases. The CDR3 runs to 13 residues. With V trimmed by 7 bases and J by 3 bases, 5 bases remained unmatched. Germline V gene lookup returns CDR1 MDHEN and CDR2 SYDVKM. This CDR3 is CASKPGGKETQYF. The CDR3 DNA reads TGTGCCAGCAAACCCGGGGGGAAAGAGACCCAGTACTTC.

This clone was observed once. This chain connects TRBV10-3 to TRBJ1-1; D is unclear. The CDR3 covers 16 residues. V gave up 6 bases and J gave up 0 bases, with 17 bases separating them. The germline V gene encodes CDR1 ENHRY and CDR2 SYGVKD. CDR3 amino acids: CAIRDAGRTMNTEAFF. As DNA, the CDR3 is TGTGCCATCAGGGACGCAGGTAGGACTATGAACACTGAAGCTTTCTTT.

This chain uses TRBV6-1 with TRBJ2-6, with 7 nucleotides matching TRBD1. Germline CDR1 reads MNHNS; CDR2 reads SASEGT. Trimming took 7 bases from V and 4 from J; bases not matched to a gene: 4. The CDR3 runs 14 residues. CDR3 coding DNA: TGTGCCAGCACCAGGGGGTCCGGGGCCAACGTCCTGACTTTC. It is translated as CASTRGSGANVLTF.

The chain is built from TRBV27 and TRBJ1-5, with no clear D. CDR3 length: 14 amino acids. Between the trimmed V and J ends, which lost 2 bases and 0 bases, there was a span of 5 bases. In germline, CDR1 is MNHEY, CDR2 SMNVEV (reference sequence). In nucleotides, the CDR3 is TGTGCCAGCAGTTTAGCGGATAGCAATCAGCCCCAGCATTTT. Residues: CASSLADSNQPQHF.

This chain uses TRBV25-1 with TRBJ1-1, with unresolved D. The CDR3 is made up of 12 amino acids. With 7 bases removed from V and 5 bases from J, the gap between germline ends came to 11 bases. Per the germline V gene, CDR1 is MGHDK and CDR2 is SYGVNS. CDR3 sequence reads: CASTWEGTEAFF. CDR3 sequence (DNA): TGTGCCAGCACTTGGGAGGGTACTGAAGCTTTCTTT.

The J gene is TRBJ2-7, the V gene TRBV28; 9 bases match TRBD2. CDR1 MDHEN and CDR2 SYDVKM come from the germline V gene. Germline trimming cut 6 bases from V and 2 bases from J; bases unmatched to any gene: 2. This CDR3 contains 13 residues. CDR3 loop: CASRASGTYEQYF. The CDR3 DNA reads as TGTGCCAGCAGGGCTAGCGGGACCTACGAGCAGTACTTC. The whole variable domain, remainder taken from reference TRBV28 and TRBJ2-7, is DVKVTQSSRYLVKRTGEKVFLECVQDMDHENMFWYRQDPGLGLRLIYFSYDVKMKEKGDIPEGYSVSREKKERFSLILESASTNQTSMYLCASRASGTYEQYFGPGTRLTVT.

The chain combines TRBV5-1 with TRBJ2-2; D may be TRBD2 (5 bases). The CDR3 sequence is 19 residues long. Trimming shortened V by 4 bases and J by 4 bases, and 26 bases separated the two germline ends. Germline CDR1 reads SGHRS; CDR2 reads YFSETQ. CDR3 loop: CASSQLGPPGLPATGELFF. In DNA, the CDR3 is TGCGCCAGCAGCCAGCTTGGCCCCCCGGGGTTGCCCGCCACCGGGGAGCTGTTTTTT.

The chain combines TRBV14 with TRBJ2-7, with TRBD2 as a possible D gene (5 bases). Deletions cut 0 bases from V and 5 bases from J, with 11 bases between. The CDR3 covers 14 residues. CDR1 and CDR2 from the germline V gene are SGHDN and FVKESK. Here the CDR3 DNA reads TGTGCCAGCAGCCAAGAACTAGGTCGAGACGAGCAGTACTTC. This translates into CASSQELGRDEQYF.

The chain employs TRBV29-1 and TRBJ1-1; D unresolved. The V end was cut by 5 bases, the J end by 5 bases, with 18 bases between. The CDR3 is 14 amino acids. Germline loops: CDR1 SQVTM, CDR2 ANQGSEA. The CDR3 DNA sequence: TGCAGCGTTTTTTCGGATCCGGGAAGTACTGAAGCTTTCTTT. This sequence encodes CSVFSDPGSTEAFF.

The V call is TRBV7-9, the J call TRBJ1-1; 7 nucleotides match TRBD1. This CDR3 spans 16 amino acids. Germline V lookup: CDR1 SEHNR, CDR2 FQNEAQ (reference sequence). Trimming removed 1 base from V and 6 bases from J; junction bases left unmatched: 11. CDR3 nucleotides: TGTGCCAGCAGCTTAGGAGTTACAGGGGACATCGCTGAAGCTTTCTTT. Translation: CASSLGVTGDIAEAFF.

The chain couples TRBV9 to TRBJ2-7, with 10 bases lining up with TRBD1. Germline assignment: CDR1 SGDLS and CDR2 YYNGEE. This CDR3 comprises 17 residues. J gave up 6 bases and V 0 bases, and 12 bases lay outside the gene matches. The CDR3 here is CASSVDIGGQGHSEQYF. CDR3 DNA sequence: TGTGCCAGCAGCGTAGATATCGGGGGACAGGGGCACAGCGAGCAGTACTTC.

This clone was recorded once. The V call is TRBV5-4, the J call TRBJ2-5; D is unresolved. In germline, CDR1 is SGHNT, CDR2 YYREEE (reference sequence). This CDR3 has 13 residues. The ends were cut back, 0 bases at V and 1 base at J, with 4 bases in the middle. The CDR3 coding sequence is TGTGCCAGCAGCTTGGACACCCAAGAGACCCAGTACTTC. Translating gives CASSLDTQETQYF.

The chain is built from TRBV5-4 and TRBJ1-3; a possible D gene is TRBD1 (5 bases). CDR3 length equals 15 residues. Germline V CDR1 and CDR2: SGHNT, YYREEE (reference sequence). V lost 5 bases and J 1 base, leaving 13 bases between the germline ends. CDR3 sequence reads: CASRQDAGSGNTIYF. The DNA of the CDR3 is TGTGCCAGCAGGCAAGACGCAGGGTCTGGAAACACCATATATTTT.

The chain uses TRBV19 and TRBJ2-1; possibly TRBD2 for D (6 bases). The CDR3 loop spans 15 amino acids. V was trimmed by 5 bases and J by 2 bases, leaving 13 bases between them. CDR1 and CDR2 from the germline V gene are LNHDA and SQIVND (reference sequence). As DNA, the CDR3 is TGTGCCAGTAGTCGGAGGGGACCGGCCTACAATGAGCAGTTCTTC. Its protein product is CASSRRGPAYNEQFF.

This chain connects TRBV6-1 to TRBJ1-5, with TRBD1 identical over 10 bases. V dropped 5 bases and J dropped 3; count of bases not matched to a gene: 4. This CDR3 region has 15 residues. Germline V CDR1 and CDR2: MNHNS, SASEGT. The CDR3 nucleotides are TGTGCCAGCAGTTGGACAGGGGGTTTCAATCAGCCCCAGCATTTT. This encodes CASSWTGGFNQPQHF.

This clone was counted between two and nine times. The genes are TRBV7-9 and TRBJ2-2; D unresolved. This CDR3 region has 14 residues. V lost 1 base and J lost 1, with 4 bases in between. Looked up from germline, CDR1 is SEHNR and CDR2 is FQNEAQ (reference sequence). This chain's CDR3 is CASSLDGNTGELFF. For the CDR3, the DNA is TGTGCCAGCAGCTTAGACGGGAACACCGGGGAGCTGTTTTTT. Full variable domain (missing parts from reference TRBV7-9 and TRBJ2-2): DTGVSQNPRHKITKRGQNVTFRCDPISEHNRLYWYRQTLGQGPEFLTYFQNEAQLEKSRLLSDRFSAERPKGSFSTLEIQRTEQGDSAMYLCASSLDGNTGELFFGEGSRLTVL.